Presented here are 10 T cell receptor beta chains from one specimen sequenced in a study of cytomegalovirus exposure and HLA in healthy donors. PCR employed 60 Vbeta and 13 Jbeta primers. Generated by immunoSEQ multiplex PCR, the TCRdb table keeps only in-frame clones and is missing some. This table holds tens of thousands of clones, roughly 80% found once. Material for sequencing was PBMCs. The receptors here all came from a male donor in good health and CMV-seropositive.

This chain uses TRBV4-1 with TRBJ1-1; possibly TRBD1 for D (6 bases). Germline lookup yields CDR1 MGHRA and CDR2 YSYEKL. The CDR3 spans 15 residues. Trimming removed 2 bases from V and 1 base from J, with 11 bases in between. The CDR3: CASSQLSRGNTEAFF. In DNA form, the CDR3 reads TGCGCCAGCAGCCAACTATCCAGGGGGAACACTGAAGCTTTCTTT.

The chain carries TRBV5-1 and TRBJ1-1; D may be TRBD1 (6 bases). Trimming cost V 3 bases and J 6 bases, with 18 bases left between them. The CDR3 loop spans 15 amino acids. In germline, CDR1 is SGHRS, CDR2 YFSETQ. Here the CDR3 reads CASSSSQPGVAEAFF. In DNA, the CDR3 is TGCGCCAGCAGCTCATCCCAACCAGGGGTAGCTGAAGCTTTCTTT.

The V and J genes are TRBV5-6 and TRBJ1-2; D may be TRBD1 (6 bases). Deletions cut 7 bases from V and 2 bases from J, with 21 bases between. Germline V gene lookup returns CDR1 SGHDT and CDR2 YYEEEE. This CDR3 comprises 16 residues. The CDR3 spells CASFPTVDRLNYGYTF. The CDR3 DNA follows: TGTGCCAGCTTCCCCACGGTGGACAGACTGAACTATGGCTACACCTTC.

This clone has only a few counts. This chain joins TRBV4-2 and TRBJ2-5; 8 bases are shared with TRBD1. V dropped 0 bases and J dropped 7; count of bases not matched to a gene: 16. Germline assignment: CDR1 LGHNA and CDR2 YNFKEQ. The CDR3 sequence is 18 residues long. The DNA for the CDR3 is TGTGCCAGCAGCCAAGATCAGGGGGCCGGGCCCGGGATTCGGACCCAGTACTTC. This gives the protein CASSQDQGAGPGIRTQYF.

V and J are TRBV19 and TRBJ1-5; perhaps TRBD1 as D (6 bases). Looked up from germline, CDR1 is LNHDA and CDR2 is SQIVND (reference sequence). V dropped 6 bases and J dropped 2 bases, with 20 bases sitting between them. This CDR3 has 17 residues. CDR3 protein: CASRQYAGASGNQPQHF. CDR3 sequence (DNA): TGTGCCAGTAGACAATATGCAGGGGCCAGTGGCAATCAGCCCCAGCATTTT. Combining the CDR3 with reference TRBV19 and TRBJ1-5 gives the whole variable domain DGGITQSPKYLFRKEGQNVTLSCEQNLNHDAMYWYRQDPGQGLRLIYYSQIVNDFQKGDIAEGYSVSREKKESFPLTVTSAQKNPTAFYLCASRQYAGASGNQPQHFGDGTRLSIL.

V is TRBV27 and J is TRBJ2-5, with D perhaps TRBD2 (5 bases). There are 14 residues in the CDR3. The V and J ends lost 5 bases and 0 bases respectively, with 10 bases between them. Per the germline V gene, CDR1 is MNHEY and CDR2 is SMNVEV (reference sequence). CDR3 nucleotide sequence: TGTGCCAGCAGTCCATGGACTGACCAAGAGACCCAGTACTTC. Its translation: CASSPWTDQETQYF.

This chain connects TRBV4-1 to TRBJ1-6; 9 nucleotides agree with TRBD1. The V gene end was trimmed by 7 bases and the J gene end by 8 bases; junction bases not matched to a gene: 6. Germline V gene data show CDR1 as MGHRA and CDR2 as YSYEKL. The length of the CDR3 is 14 residues. The CDR3 region has the DNA TGCGCCAGCACCCGGGACAGGGAGGATTCACCCCTCCACTTT. Its protein is CASTRDREDSPLHF.

This rearrangement joins TRBV7-2 to TRBJ1-5; a possible D gene is TRBD1 (5 bases). The CDR3 covers 16 residues. V was pared by 8 bases and J by 3 bases, with 20 bases between. Germline loops: CDR1 SGHTA, CDR2 FQGNSA. The CDR3 loop is CASSVRGTAINQPQHF. In nucleotides, the CDR3 is TGTGCCAGCTCCGTGCGGGGGACGGCGATCAATCAGCCCCAGCATTTT.

The J gene is TRBJ2-3, the V gene TRBV7-9; D remains unclear. The V end was cut by 6 bases, the J end by 1 base, with 8 bases between. Germline V gene data show CDR1 as SEHNR and CDR2 as FQNEAQ (reference sequence). This CDR3 contains 13 residues. The CDR3 nucleotides read TGTGCCAGCAGGCCGGTGGGCACAGATACGCAGTATTTT. As protein: CASRPVGTDTQYF.

The rearrangement joins TRBV5-8 to TRBJ1-6; D is unresolved. Trimming took off 0 bases at V and 0 bases at J, with 4 bases between the two ends. The CDR3 runs 15 residues. Germline V CDR1 and CDR2: SGHTS, YDEGEE. The DNA of the CDR3 is TGTGCCAGCAGCTTGGGGAGCTCCTATAATTCACCCCTCCACTTT. This encodes CASSLGSSYNSPLHF.